This T cell receptor beta chain was found in a study of blood T cell repertoires in COVID-19. Participants, roughly 18 to 89 years old, spanned under 25 US areas. Participants classified as exposed had met a COVID-19 case within 2 weeks before study entry. Trimming took off 6 bases at V and 5 bases at J, with 17 bases between the two ends. The CDR3 covers 15 residues. The germline CDR1 and CDR2 sequences are SEHNR and FQNEAQ (reference sequence). In the authors' workflow: Estimated nucleated cell counts came from reference gene primer amplification. Assay used: immunoSEQ multiplex PCR; TCRdb lists only in-frame clones, some missing. That table is the source of V, J and clone size, and D and trimming were worked out from the DNA. The sample lists 300,000 to 400,000 clones, approximately 81% seen once, with around 2% in the top ten.

The V call is TRBV7-9, the J call TRBJ2-1; tentatively, D is TRBD1 (6 bases). This clonotype was sampled from a young woman who had been exposed to COVID-19. The specimen was PBMCs or T cells enriched from blood (not recorded which). The DNA for the CDR3 is TGTGCCAGCAGGCTGCAGGGGTGGTCTGACAATGAGCAGTTCTTC. Its translation: CASRLQGWSDNEQFF.